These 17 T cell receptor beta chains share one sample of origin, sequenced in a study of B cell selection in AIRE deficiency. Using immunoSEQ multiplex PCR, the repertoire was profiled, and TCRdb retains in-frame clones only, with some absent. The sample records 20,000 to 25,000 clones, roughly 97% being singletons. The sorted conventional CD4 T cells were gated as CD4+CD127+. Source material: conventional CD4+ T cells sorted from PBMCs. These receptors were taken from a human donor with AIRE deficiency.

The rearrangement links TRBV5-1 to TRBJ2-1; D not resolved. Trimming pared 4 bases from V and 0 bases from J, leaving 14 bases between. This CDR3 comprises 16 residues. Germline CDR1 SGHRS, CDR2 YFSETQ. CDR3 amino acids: CASSPTDGRSYNEQFF. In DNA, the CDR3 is TGCGCCAGCAGCCCGACGGACGGCCGCTCCTACAATGAGCAGTTCTTC.

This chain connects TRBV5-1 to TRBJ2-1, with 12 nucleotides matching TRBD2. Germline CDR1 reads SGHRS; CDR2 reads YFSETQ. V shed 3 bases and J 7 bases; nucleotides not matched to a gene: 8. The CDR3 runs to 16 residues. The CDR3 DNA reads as TGCGCCAGCAGCTCTCATCTAGCGGGAGGGGGGAATGAGCAGTTCTTC. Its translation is CASSSHLAGGGNEQFF.

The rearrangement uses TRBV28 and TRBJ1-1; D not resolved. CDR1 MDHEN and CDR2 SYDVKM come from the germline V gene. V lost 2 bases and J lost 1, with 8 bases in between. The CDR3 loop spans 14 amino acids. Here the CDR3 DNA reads TGTGCCAGCAGTTTACCCGGCCGGAACACTGAAGCTTTCTTT. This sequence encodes CASSLPGRNTEAFF.

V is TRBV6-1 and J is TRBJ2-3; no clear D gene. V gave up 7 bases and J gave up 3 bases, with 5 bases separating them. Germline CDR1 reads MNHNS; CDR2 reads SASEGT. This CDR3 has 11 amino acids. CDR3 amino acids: CASTETDTQYF. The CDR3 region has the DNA TGTGCCAGCACCGAGACAGATACGCAGTATTTT.

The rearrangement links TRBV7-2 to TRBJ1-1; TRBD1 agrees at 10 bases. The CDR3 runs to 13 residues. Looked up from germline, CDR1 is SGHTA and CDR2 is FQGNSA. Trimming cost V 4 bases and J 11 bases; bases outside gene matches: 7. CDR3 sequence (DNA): TGTGCCAGCAGCTCCAGACAGGGGGCGAACGCTTTCTTT. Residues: CASSSRQGANAFF.

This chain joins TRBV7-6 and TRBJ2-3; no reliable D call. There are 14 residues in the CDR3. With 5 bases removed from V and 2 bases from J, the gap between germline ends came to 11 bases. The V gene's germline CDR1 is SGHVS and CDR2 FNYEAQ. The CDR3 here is CASSLFETTDTQYF. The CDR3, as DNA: TGTGCCAGCAGCCTATTCGAAACCACAGATACGCAGTATTTT.

In nucleotides, the CDR3 is TGTGCCAGCAGCTTGGGCGGCGACCAACTCCACTTT. Translated: CASSLGGDQLHF. The genes are TRBV12-2 and TRBJ1-6. TRBV12-2 is listed as a pseudogene. This CDR3 region has 12 residues.

The CDR3 loop is CASRQSPTGTYGYTF. The CDR3 nucleotides are TGCGCCAGCAGACAATCCCCGACAGGGACCTATGGCTACACCTTC. V usage is TRBV5-1 and J usage is TRBJ1-2; 7 bases align to TRBD1. Germline V CDR1 and CDR2: SGHRS, YFSETQ. This CDR3 is 15 amino acids long. The junction had 11 bases not matched to a gene; V was cut back by 5 bases and J by 4 bases. Using reference TRBV5-1 and TRBJ1-2 for the parts outside the CDR3, the full variable domain is KAGVTQTPRYLIKTRGQQVTLSCSPISGHRSVSWYQQTPGQGLQFLFEYFSETQRNKGNFPGRFSGRQFSNSRSEMNVSTLELGDSALYLCASRQSPTGTYGYTFGSGTRLTVV.

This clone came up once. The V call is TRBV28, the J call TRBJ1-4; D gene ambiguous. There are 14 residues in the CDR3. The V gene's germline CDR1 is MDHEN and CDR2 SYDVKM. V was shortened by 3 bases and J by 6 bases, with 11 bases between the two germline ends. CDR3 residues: CASSFPGSDEKLFF. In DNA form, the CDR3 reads TGTGCCAGCAGTTTCCCCGGGAGCGATGAAAAACTGTTTTTT.

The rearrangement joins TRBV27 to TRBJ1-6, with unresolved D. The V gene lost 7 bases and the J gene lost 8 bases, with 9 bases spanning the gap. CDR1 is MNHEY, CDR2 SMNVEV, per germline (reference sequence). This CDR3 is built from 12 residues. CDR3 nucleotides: TGTGCCAGCACCCCGGCGGATTCACCCCTCCACTTT. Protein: CASTPADSPLHF.

In DNA, the CDR3 is TGTGCCAGCAGCTTAGACAGGGGGCGAGGAACTGAAGCTTTCTTT. Amino acid sequence: CASSLDRGRGTEAFF. The chain couples TRBV7-3 to TRBJ1-1; 10 nucleotides line up with TRBD1. Trimming took 2 bases from V and 5 from J; bases not matched to a gene: 5. CDR1 is SGHTA, CDR2 FQGTGA, per germline. This CDR3 has 15 residues.

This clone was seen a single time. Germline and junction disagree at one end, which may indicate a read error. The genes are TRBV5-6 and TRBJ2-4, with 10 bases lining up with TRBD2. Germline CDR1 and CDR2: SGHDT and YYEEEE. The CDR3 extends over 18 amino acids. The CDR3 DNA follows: TGTGCCAGCAGCTCTGTAACAGCGGGAGGGGTAGCCAAAAACACTCAGTACTTC. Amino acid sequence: CASSSVTAGGVAKNTQYF.

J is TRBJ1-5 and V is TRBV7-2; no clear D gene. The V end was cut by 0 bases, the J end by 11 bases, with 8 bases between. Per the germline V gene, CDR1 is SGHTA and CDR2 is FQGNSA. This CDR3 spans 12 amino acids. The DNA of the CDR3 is TGTGCCAGCAGCTTAGCGTATGTAGCCCAGCATTTT. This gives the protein CASSLAYVAQHF.

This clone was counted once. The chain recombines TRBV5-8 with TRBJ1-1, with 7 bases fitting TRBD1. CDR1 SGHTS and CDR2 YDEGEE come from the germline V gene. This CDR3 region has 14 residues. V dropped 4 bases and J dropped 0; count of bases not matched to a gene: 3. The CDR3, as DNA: TGTGCCAGCAGCCGCCAGGGGGTGAACACTGAAGCTTTCTTT. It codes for CASSRQGVNTEAFF.

CDR3 protein: CASSNGDRDYEGFF. For the CDR3, the DNA is TGTGCCAGCAGCAACGGGGACCGGGACTATGAGGGGTTCTTC. The gene calls are TRBV21-1 and TRBJ2-1; the DNA was not used to check the table's D call, TRBD2. TRBV21-1 is shown as a pseudogene. This CDR3 is built from 14 residues.

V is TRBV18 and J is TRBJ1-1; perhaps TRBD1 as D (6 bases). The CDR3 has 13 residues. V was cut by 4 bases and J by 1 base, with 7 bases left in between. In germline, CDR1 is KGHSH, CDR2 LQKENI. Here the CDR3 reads CASSQQGNTEAFF. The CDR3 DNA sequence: TGTGCCAGCTCACAACAGGGGAACACTGAAGCTTTCTTT.

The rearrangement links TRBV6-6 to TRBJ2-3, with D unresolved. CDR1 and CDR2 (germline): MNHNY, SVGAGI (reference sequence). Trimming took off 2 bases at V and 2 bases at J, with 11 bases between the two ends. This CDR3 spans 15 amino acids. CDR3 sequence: CASSYVGFPTDTQYF. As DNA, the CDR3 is TGTGCCAGCAGTTACGTGGGGTTCCCCACAGATACGCAGTATTTT.